The clone carrying this T cell receptor (beta chain) was seen a handful of times. Its antigen remains unidentified. From the reads, TCRdb called clonotypes with MiXCR, one entry per CDR3 protein. The table has 490,000 or so distinct CDR3 sequences, approximately 11% seen once. The data were obtained in a study of T cell repertoires in cytomegalovirus infection. Overall study results and limits: Ex vivo, HLA-C-restricted CMV-specific TCR beta clonotypes prevailed over the rest of the response. The cumulative frequency of public TCR beta families distinguished individuals who carried CMV together with the relevant HLA.

Germline CDR1 SQVTM, CDR2 ANQGSEA. V lost 6 bases and J lost 7, with 10 bases in between. This CDR3 spans 11 amino acids. Sequencing used PBMCs. The rearrangement joins TRBV29-1 to TRBJ2-1, with unresolved D. The receptor's source is a human donor in good health (CMV status not recorded). Some clones in this sample may be carry-over from other donors' samples. CDR3 residues: CSVASANEQFF. CDR3 nucleotide sequence: TGCAGCGTAGCTTCTGCAAATGAGCAGTTCTTC.